These 27 T cell receptor beta chains were all obtained from the same sample, sequenced in a study of CD8 T cells in Susac syndrome. The RNA input was about 0.45 to 1 ug, and it was reverse transcribed with random hexamers. Using its own MiXCR run on the immunoSEQ multiplex PCR reads, TCRdb lists one record per CDR3 protein. The data hold fewer than 140,000 distinct CDR3 sequences, with 94% observed a single time. Material for sequencing was CD8+ T cells from PBMCs. The receptors stem from a human donor with Susac syndrome.

The V gene is TRBV29-1, the J gene TRBJ2-7, with D possibly matching TRBD2 (5 bases). The CDR3 covers 11 residues. CDR1 is SQVTM and CDR2 is ANQGSEA in the germline V gene. V was shortened by 4 bases and J by 3 bases, with 7 bases between the two germline ends. The CDR3, as DNA: TGCAGCGTTGGTAGCGACTACGAGCAGTACTTC. This codes for CSVGSDYEQYF.

The gene calls are TRBV4-1 and TRBJ1-5; TRBD1 matches 11 bases. The trim removed 1 base at V and 4 bases at J, leaving 0 bases unmatched. The CDR3 has 15 amino acids. Germline lookup yields CDR1 MGHRA and CDR2 YSYEKL. For the CDR3, the DNA is TGCGCCAGCAGCCAAGGGGACAGGGGGAATCAGCCCCAGCATTTT. Translation gives CASSQGDRGNQPQHF.

This sequence joins TRBV5-1 and TRBJ1-2, with D hard to call. The CDR3 runs to 15 residues. The germline CDR1 and CDR2 sequences are SGHRS and YFSETQ. Trimming left V 6 bases short and J 6 bases short, with 21 bases between. In DNA, the CDR3 is TGCGCCAGCACTGAGAGCCCGGGTTCTTTGGATGGCTACACCTTC. It translates to CASTESPGSLDGYTF.

The rearrangement uses TRBV3-1 and TRBJ2-7; TRBD2 aligns across 9 bases. This CDR3 is 17 amino acids long. The V segment lost 4 bases and the J segment 0 bases; nucleotides outside the gene matches: 10. The germline CDR1 and CDR2 sequences are LGHDT and YNNKEL (reference sequence). The CDR3 DNA sequence: TGTGCCAGCAGCCCTCCAGTAGCTAGCGGGACCTCCTACGAGCAGTACTTC. Its protein is CASSPPVASGTSYEQYF.

The chain couples TRBV10-3 to TRBJ1-1; unclear D gene. The V gene lost 4 bases and the J gene lost 2 bases, with 11 bases spanning the gap. The germline V gene encodes CDR1 ENHRY and CDR2 SYGVKD. The CDR3 is made up of 14 amino acids. The CDR3 reads CAISASETNTEAFF. The CDR3 DNA follows: TGTGCCATCAGTGCCTCTGAGACCAACACTGAAGCTTTCTTT.

The V call is TRBV20-1, the J call TRBJ2-5; D remains ambiguous. V lost 3 bases, J lost 5 bases, and 10 bases lay in between. The CDR3 sequence is 12 residues long. Germline V gene lookup returns CDR1 DFQATT and CDR2 SNEGSKA (reference sequence). The CDR3 bases are TGCAGTGCTAGCATAGAATCGGAGACCCAGTACTTC. Translation: CSASIESETQYF.

This clonotype showed up just once. The CDR3 is CASSEGTAYNEQFF. The CDR3 nucleotides read TGTGCCAGCAGCGAAGGGACAGCCTACAATGAGCAGTTCTTC. The V gene is TRBV9, the J gene TRBJ2-1; 7 bases line up with TRBD1. J was trimmed by 2 bases and V by 3 bases; bases with no gene match: 2. Germline V lookup: CDR1 SGDLS, CDR2 YYNGEE. There are 14 residues in the CDR3.

V and J are TRBV13 and TRBJ2-7, with TRBD1 matching over 9 bases. This CDR3 is 15 amino acids long. In germline, CDR1 is PRHDT, CDR2 FYEKMQ (reference sequence). Unmatched junction bases numbered 12, after V lost 5 bases and J lost 7 bases. CDR3 amino acids: CASSPWGQGPGEQYF. Written as DNA, the CDR3 is TGTGCCAGCAGCCCGTGGGGACAGGGTCCTGGTGAGCAGTACTTC.

The chain combines TRBV6-6 with TRBJ1-2, with a tentative D call TRBD1 (6 bases). This CDR3 comprises 15 residues. V was trimmed by 2 bases and J by 2 bases, leaving 12 bases between them. Germline loops: CDR1 MNHNY, CDR2 SVGAGI (reference sequence). As DNA, the CDR3 is TGTGCCAGCAGTTACGAGGCAGGGGCGAACTATGGCTACACCTTC. Encoded protein: CASSYEAGANYGYTF.

The chain recombines TRBV9 with TRBJ2-1; D ambiguous. The germline V and J ends were trimmed by 5 bases and 4 bases, with 10 bases remaining between them. Germline CDR1 reads SGDLS; CDR2 reads YYNGEE. The length of the CDR3 is 13 residues. In nucleotides, the CDR3 is TGTGCCAGCAGTGCTACAGAGTACAATGAGCAGTTCTTC. Its protein is CASSATEYNEQFF.

CDR3 nucleotides: TGTGCCAGCAGCCCACCGGGACAGGGGCGATACAATGAGCAGTTCTTC. This encodes CASSPPGQGRYNEQFF. The chain recombines TRBV14 with TRBJ2-1; TRBD1 aligns across 10 bases. V lost 4 bases and J lost 4; bases outside the gene matches: 7. This CDR3 is 16 amino acids long. Germline V CDR1 and CDR2: SGHDN, FVKESK. The full variable domain, in which reference TRBV14 and TRBJ2-1 provide the parts outside the CDR3, is EAGVTQFPSHSVIEKGQTVTLRCDPISGHDNLYWYRRVMGKEIKFLLHFVKESKQDESGMPNNRFLAERTGGTYSTLKVQPAELEDSGVYFCASSPPGQGRYNEQFFGPGTRLTVL.

The chain links TRBV4-1 to TRBJ2-7; unclear D gene. Germline values: CDR1 MGHRA, CDR2 YSYEKL. CDR3 size: 12 residues. V lost 4 bases and J 7 bases, leaving 11 bases between the germline ends. In DNA form, the CDR3 reads TGCGCCAGCAGCCCCGCGAGAGGAGAGCAGTACTTC. It specifies CASSPARGEQYF.

The rearrangement joins TRBV27 to TRBJ2-7; possible D gene TRBD1, 7 bases. Germline CDR1 reads MNHEY; CDR2 reads SMNVEV (reference sequence). This CDR3 is 14 amino acids long. V lost 5 bases and J 3 bases, leaving 14 bases between the germline ends. DNA of the CDR3: TGTGCCAGCAGTACGGCGGGACAGCTCTACGAGCAGTACTTC. Its protein product is CASSTAGQLYEQYF.

The genes are TRBV20-1 and TRBJ2-7; D is possibly TRBD1 (6 bases). This CDR3 region has 15 residues. Trimming shortened V by 3 bases and J by 0 bases, and 15 bases separated the two germline ends. Germline values: CDR1 DFQATT, CDR2 SNEGSKA (reference sequence). The chain's CDR3 is CSASRSGTSSYEQYF. The DNA for the CDR3 is TGCAGTGCTAGTCGATCGGGGACAAGCTCCTACGAGCAGTACTTC.

The chain is built from TRBV12-3 or TRBV12-4 and TRBJ2-5, with D possibly matching TRBD1 (5 bases). There are 13 residues in the CDR3. V gave up 7 bases and J gave up 5 bases, with 14 bases separating them. CDR3 region: CASTVGLQETQYF. The CDR3 DNA is TGTGCCAGCACCGTGGGGCTTCAGGAGACCCAGTACTTC.

V gene TRBV6-2 or TRBV6-3 combines with J gene TRBJ1-5, with a weak D call TRBD1 (6 bases). Trimming shortened V by 5 bases and J by 5 bases, and 10 bases separated the two germline ends. The CDR3 consists of 13 residues. The germline CDR1 and CDR2 sequences are MNHEY and SVGEGT. This CDR3 reads CASSPGGYQPQHF. The CDR3, as DNA: TGTGCCAGCAGTCCCGGGGGCTATCAGCCCCAGCATTTT.

V usage is TRBV7-3 and J usage is TRBJ2-5, with D perhaps matching TRBD2 (6 bases). Trimming cost V 2 bases and J 5 bases, with 15 bases left between them. Germline-derived CDR1 and CDR2 are SGHTA and FQGTGA. There are 15 residues in the CDR3. CDR3 nucleotide sequence: TGTGCCAGCAGCTTAGCCGTTGGCAGCGGGGAGACCCAGTACTTC. This codes for CASSLAVGSGETQYF.

The rearrangement uses TRBV13 and TRBJ2-3, with 8 bases that match TRBD2. CDR3 length: 13 amino acids. Looked up from germline, CDR1 is PRHDT and CDR2 is FYEKMQ (reference sequence). V trimming: 8 bases; J trimming: 4 bases; junction bases outside the gene matches: 5. The CDR3 DNA is TGTGCCAGCTGCATCGGGGGGGCAGATACGCAGTATTTT. The encoded protein is CASCIGGADTQYF.

The chain joins TRBV7-6 to TRBJ2-3; 12 bases agree with TRBD2. The length of the CDR3 is 16 residues. The junction had 5 bases not matched to a gene; V was cut back by 5 bases and J by 2 bases. Germline lookup yields CDR1 SGHVS and CDR2 FNYEAQ. This CDR3 reads CASSVSSGGATDTQYF. The CDR3 nucleotides read TGTGCCAGCAGCGTTTCTAGCGGGGGGGCCACAGATACGCAGTATTTT.

The genes are TRBV27 and TRBJ2-2, with TRBD1 matching over 7 bases. Germline CDR1 and CDR2: MNHEY and SMNVEV (reference sequence). Trimming cost V 5 bases and J 6 bases; bases outside gene matches: 3. The CDR3 runs to 13 residues. The CDR3 protein is CASSLTGAGELFF. The CDR3 DNA sequence: TGTGCCAGCAGTCTAACAGGGGCCGGGGAGCTGTTTTTT.

The V call is TRBV7-9, the J call TRBJ2-7; 9 nucleotides match TRBD1. V trimming: 5 bases; J trimming: 5 bases; junction bases outside the gene matches: 7. This CDR3 spans 14 amino acids. The germline V gene encodes CDR1 SEHNR and CDR2 FQNEAQ (reference sequence). CDR3 coding DNA: TGTGCCAGCAGCCAGGTGGACAGGGGACACGAGCAGTACTTC. Its protein is CASSQVDRGHEQYF.

The chain joins TRBV29-1 to TRBJ1-3; no clear D. CDR3 size: 14 residues. The germline V gene has CDR1 SQVTM and CDR2 ANQGSEA. V was pared by 4 bases and J by 0 bases, with 10 bases between. In DNA, the CDR3 is TGCAGCGTTGTGGGGTTGAGCTCTGGAAACACCATATATTTT. It translates to CSVVGLSSGNTIYF.

The chain recombines TRBV15 with TRBJ1-1; D not certain. V lost 5 bases and J 0 bases, leaving 13 bases between the germline ends. Germline loops: CDR1 LNHNV, CDR2 YYDKDF (reference sequence). This CDR3 region has 15 residues. The CDR3 protein is CATSVSRLLNTEAFF. The CDR3 DNA reads TGTGCCACCAGCGTGAGCAGGTTATTGAACACTGAAGCTTTCTTT.

The gene calls are TRBV9 and TRBJ2-2; 9 bases match TRBD1. The ends lost 4 bases at V and 4 bases at J; junction bases unmatched: 8. Germline loops: CDR1 SGDLS, CDR2 YYNGEE. The CDR3 spans 16 residues. The CDR3 bases are TGTGCCAGCAGCCGGTCCGGGACAGGGTTCACCGGGGAGCTGTTTTTT. Translating gives CASSRSGTGFTGELFF.

V and J are TRBV6-6 and TRBJ2-2; weak D call: TRBD2 (5 bases). The CDR3 totals 14 residues. Trimming took off 7 bases at V and 5 bases at J, with 14 bases between the two ends. Germline lookup yields CDR1 MNHNY and CDR2 SVGAGI (reference sequence). For the CDR3, the DNA is TGTGCCAGCACCGAAGGTCCGGGAACCGGGGAGCTGTTTTTT. Its translation is CASTEGPGTGELFF.

The rearrangement links TRBV14 to TRBJ2-2; no definite D call. Germline CDR1 and CDR2: SGHDN and FVKESK. This CDR3 is built from 13 residues. Trimming took 4 bases from V and 8 from J, leaving 11 bases between them. The CDR3 bases are TGTGCCAGCAGCCCCGTGGTGGCAGGGGAGCTGTTTTTT. Translated, it gives CASSPVVAGELFF.

There are a few counts of this clonotype. This chain uses TRBV2 with TRBJ2-1; D is possibly TRBD1 (5 bases). Trimming pared 5 bases from V and 4 bases from J, leaving 6 bases between. Per the germline V gene, CDR1 is SNHLY and CDR2 is FYNNEI. This CDR3 spans 12 amino acids. CDR3 coding DNA: TGTGCCAGCAGTAGGGGATACAATGAGCAGTTCTTC. Its protein is CASSRGYNEQFF. Combining the CDR3 with reference TRBV2 and TRBJ2-1 gives the whole variable domain EPEVTQTPSHQVTQMGQEVILRCVPISNHLYFYWYRQILGQKVEFLVSFYNNEISEKSEIFDDQFSVERPDGSNFTLKIRSTKLEDSAMYFCASSRGYNEQFFGPGTRLTVL.